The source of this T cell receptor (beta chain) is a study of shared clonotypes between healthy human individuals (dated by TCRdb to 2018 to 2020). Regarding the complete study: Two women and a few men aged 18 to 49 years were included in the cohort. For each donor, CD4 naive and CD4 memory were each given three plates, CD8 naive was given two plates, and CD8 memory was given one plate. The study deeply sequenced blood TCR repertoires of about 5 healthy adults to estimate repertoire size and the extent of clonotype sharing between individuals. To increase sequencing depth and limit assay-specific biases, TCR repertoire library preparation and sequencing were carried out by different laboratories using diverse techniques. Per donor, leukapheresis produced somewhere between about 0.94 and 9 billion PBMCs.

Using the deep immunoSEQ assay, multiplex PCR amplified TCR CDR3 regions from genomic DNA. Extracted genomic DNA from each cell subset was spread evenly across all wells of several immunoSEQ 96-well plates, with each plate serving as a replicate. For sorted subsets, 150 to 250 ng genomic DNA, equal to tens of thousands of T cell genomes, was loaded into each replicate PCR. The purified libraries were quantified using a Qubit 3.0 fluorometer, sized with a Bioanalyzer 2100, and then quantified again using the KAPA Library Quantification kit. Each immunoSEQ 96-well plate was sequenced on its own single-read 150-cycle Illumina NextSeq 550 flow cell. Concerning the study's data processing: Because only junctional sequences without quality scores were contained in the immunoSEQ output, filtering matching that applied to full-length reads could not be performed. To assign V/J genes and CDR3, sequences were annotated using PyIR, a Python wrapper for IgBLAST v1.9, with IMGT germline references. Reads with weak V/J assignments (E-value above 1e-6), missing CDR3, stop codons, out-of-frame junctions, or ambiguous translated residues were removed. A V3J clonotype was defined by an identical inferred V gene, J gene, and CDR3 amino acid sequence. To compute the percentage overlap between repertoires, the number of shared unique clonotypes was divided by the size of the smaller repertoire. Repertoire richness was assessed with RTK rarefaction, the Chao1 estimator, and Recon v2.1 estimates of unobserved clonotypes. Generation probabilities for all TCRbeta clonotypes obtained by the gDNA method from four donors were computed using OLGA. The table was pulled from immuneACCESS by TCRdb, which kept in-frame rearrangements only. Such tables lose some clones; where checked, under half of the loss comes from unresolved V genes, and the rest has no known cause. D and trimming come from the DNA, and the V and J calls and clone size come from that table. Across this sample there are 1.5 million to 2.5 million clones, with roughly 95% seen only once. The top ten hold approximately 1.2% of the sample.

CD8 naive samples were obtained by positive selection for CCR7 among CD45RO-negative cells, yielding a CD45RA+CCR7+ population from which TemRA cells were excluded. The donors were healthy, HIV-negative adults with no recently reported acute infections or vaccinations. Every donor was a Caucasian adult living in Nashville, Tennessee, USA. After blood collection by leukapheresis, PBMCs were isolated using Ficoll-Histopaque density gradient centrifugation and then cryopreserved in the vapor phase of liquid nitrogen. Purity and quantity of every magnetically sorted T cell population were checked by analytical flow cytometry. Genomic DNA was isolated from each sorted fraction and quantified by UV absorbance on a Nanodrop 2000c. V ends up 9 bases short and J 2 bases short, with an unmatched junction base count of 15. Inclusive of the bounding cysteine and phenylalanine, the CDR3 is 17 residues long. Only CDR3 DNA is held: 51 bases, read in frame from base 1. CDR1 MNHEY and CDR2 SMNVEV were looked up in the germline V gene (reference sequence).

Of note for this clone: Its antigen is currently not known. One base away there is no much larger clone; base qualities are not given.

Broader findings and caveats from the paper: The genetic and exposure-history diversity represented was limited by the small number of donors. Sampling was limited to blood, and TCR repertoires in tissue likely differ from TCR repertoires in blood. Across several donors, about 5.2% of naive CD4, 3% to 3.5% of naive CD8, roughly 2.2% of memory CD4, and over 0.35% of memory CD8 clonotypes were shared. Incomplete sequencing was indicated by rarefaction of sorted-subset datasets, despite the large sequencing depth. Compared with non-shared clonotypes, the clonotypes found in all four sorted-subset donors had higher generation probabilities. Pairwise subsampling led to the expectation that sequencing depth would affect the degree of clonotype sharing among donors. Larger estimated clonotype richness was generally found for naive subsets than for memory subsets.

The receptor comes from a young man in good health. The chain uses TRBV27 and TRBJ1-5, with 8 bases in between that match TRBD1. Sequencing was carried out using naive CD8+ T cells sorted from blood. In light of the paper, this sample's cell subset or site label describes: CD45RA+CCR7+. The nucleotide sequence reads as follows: TGTGCCAGGATGTGTGGAGCGGACAGGGAAGGCAATCAGCCCCAGCATTTT. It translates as CARMCGADREGNQPQHF.